Following are 10 T cell receptor beta chains from one sample sequenced in a study of blood T cell repertoires in COVID-19 (dated by TCRdb to 2018 to 2020). Library creation used the immunoSEQ multiplex PCR assay. TCRdb limited this immuneACCESS table to in-frame rearrangements with V and J called. A share of clones is missing; checked studies link under half to unresolved V genes, and the rest is unexplained. The sample table holds about 200,000 clones, of which 84% were seen once. Approximately 13% of the sample belongs to the ten largest clones. The sample consisted of peripheral blood. These receptors came from a human donor in a cohort sampled during active COVID-19.

The chain employs TRBV6-5 and TRBJ1-1; D gene ambiguous. V was shortened by 5 bases and J by 1 base, with 8 bases between the two germline ends. From germline, CDR1 is MNHEY and CDR2 SVGAGI. The CDR3 runs 13 residues. The CDR3 DNA reads as TGTGCCAGCAGTCCCTTTAGGAACACTGAAGCTTTCTTT. Translation gives CASSPFRNTEAFF.

The chain links TRBV5-1 to TRBJ2-2; D is ambiguous. The V end lost 3 bases, the J end lost 1 base, and 13 bases lay between the germline ends. CDR1 and CDR2 from the germline V gene are SGHRS and YFSETQ. The CDR3 consists of 16 residues. CDR3 residues: CASSSVLSWNTGELFF. For the CDR3, the DNA is TGCGCCAGCAGCTCGGTCCTATCTTGGAACACCGGGGAGCTGTTTTTT.

The CDR3 DNA is TGTGCCAGCAGTTCACCGACAGGGACGATGGAGAAGCAGTACTTC. Protein product: CASSSPTGTMEKQYF. The rearrangement links TRBV28 to TRBJ2-7; 7 bases fit TRBD1. This CDR3 contains 15 residues. The V gene's germline CDR1 is MDHEN and CDR2 SYDVKM. V dropped 4 bases and J dropped 8; count of bases not matched to a gene: 14.

J is TRBJ1-4 and V is TRBV28; D is ambiguous. The germline V gene encodes CDR1 MDHEN and CDR2 SYDVKM. This CDR3 has 13 amino acids. Deletions cut 9 bases from V and 2 bases from J, with 10 bases between. CDR3 in amino acids: CASRVSTNEKLFF. The CDR3 nucleotides read TGTGCCAGTAGAGTATCTACTAATGAAAAACTGTTTTTT.

This chain joins TRBV12-2 and TRBJ2-2; TRBD2 is taken as the D call from the table, unchecked against the DNA. TRBV12-2 is noted as a pseudogene. The CDR3 totals 17 residues. CDR3 coding DNA: TGTGCAAGTCGCTTAGTTTGGAGGGAAGAAAACACCGGGGAGCTGTTTTTT. Amino acid sequence: CASRLVWREENTGELFF.

This rearrangement joins TRBV30 to TRBJ2-5; D remains ambiguous. This CDR3 comprises 13 residues. Looked up from germline, CDR1 is GTSNPN and CDR2 is SVGIG (reference sequence). Trimming removed 5 bases from V and 1 base from J, with 11 bases in between. The CDR3 coding sequence is TGTGCCTGGGCCTCCGAGGTCCAAGAGACCCAGTACTTC. This encodes CAWASEVQETQYF.

The chain couples TRBV24-1 to TRBJ2-5, with D possibly TRBD2 on 5 matching bases. The CDR3 is 12 amino acids. Deletions cut 5 bases from V and 4 bases from J, with 7 bases between. Germline CDR1 is KGHDR and CDR2 is SFDVKD. The CDR3 coding sequence is TGTGCCACCAGTGCCAGCGGAGAGACCCAGTACTTC. Protein sequence: CATSASGETQYF.

The chain joins TRBV6-5 to TRBJ1-2; D is unclear. Germline lookup yields CDR1 MNHEY and CDR2 SVGAGI. V lost 0 bases and J lost 5, with 13 bases in between. The CDR3 has 15 residues. Here the CDR3 DNA reads TGTGCCAGCAGTTACTCTCTGCGGCAGTCGTATGGCTACACCTTC. Protein product: CASSYSLRQSYGYTF.

The rearrangement joins TRBV7-2 to TRBJ1-3; 8 bases align to TRBD1. This CDR3 spans 15 amino acids. Germline V gene data show CDR1 as SGHTA and CDR2 as FQGNSA. J gave up 4 bases and V 3 bases, and 5 bases lay outside the gene matches. As DNA, the CDR3 is TGTGCCAGCAGCTTCCGGGACAGGTCCGGAAACACCATATATTTT. Translating gives CASSFRDRSGNTIYF. Using reference TRBV7-2 and TRBJ1-3 for the parts outside the CDR3, the full variable domain is GAGVSQSPSNKVTEKGKDVELRCDPISGHTALYWYRQSLGQGLEFLIYFQGNSAPDKSGLPSDRFSAERTGGSVSTLTIQRTQQEDSAVYLCASSFRDRSGNTIYFGEGSWLTVV.

The V call is TRBV12-3 or TRBV12-4, the J call TRBJ1-1, with D tentatively TRBD1 (5 bases). The CDR3 has 13 amino acids. The ends were cut back, 4 bases at V and 1 base at J, with 7 bases in the middle. DNA of the CDR3: TGTGCCAGCAGTTACACAGGGAACACTGAAGCTTTCTTT. This encodes CASSYTGNTEAFF.